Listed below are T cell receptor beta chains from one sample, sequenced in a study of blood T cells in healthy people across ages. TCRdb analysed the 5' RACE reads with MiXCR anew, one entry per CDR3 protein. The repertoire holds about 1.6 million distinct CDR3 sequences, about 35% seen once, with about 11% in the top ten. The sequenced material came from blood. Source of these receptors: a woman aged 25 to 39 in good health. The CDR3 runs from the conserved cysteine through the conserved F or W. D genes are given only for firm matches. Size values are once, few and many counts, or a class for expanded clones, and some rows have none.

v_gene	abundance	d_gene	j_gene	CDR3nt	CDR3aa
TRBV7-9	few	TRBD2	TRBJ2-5	TGTGCCAGTAGCCTCGGGACTAGCGGGAGCGGGGGGACCCAGTACTTC	CASSLGTSGSGGTQYF
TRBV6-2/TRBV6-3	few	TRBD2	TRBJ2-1	TGTGCCAGCAACCAACCTATGTGGGGGGGACGGAATGAGCAGTTCTTC	CASNQPMWGGRNEQFF
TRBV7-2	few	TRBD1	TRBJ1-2	TGTGCCAGCAGCAGCGGGACAGCAAAATACTATGGCTACACCTTC	CASSSGTAKYYGYTF
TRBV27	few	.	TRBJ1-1	TGTGCCAGCAGCTCCCGGGCAGGGGAGGCTGAAGCTTTCTTT	CASSSRAGEAEAFF
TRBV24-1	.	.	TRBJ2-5	TGTGCCACCAGTGATTTGATGGAGACCCAGTACTTC	CATSDLMETQYF
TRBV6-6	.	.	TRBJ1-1	TGTGCCGCCGAGACGGGCATGAACACTGAAGCTTTCTTT	CAAETGMNTEAFF
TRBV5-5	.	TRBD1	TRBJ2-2	TGTGCCAGCAGCTTGCGGACAGGGAGGACCGGGGAGCTGTTTTTT	CASSLRTGRTGELFF
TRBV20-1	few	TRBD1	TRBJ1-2	TGCAGTGCTAGAGGTGGGGACAGAAACTATGGCTACACCTTC	CSARGGDRNYGYTF
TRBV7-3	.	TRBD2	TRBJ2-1	TGTGCCAGCAGCTTACAAGCGGGAAATCAGGGCAATGAGCAGTTCTTC	CASSLQAGNQGNEQFF
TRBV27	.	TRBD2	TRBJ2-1	TGTGCCAGCACTAAGCGGGAGGCTAGCTACAATGAGCAGTTCTTC	CASTKREASYNEQFF
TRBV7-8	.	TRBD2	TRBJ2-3	TGTGCCAGCAGCTTACTCCCTAGCGGGGGGGCTCGAACAGATACGCAGTATTTT	CASSLLPSGGARTDTQYF
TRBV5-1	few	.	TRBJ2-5	TGCGCCAGCAGCCCAGTGGTGGAAGAGACCCAGTACTTC	CASSPVVEETQYF
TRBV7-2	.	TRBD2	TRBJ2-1	TGTGCCAGCAGCTCATGGACTAGCGGGAGCTATGAGCAGTTCTTC	CASSSWTSGSYEQFF
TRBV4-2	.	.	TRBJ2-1	TGTGCCAGCAGCCAAGATTGGGCAGGGGACAATGAGCAGTTCTTC	CASSQDWAGDNEQFF
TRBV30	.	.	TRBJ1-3	TGTGCCTGGAGTGGGGCCTCCGGAAACACCATATATTTT	CAWSGASGNTIYF
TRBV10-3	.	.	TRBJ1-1	TGTGCCATCACCTCGAGTCAGGGAGGCACTGAAGCTTTCTTT	CAITSSQGGTEAFF
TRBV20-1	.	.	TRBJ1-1	TGCAGTGCTCCCAAGGACACTGAAGCTTTCTTT	CSAPKDTEAFF
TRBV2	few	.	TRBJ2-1	TGTGCCAGCAGTGAAGGGGGGGCCGGGTACAATGAGCAGTTCTTC	CASSEGGAGYNEQFF
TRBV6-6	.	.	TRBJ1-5	TGTGCCAGCAGGACGGACAGTTATAGCAATCAGCCCCAGCATTTT	CASRTDSYSNQPQHF
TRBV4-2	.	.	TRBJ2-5	TGTGCCAGCAGCCGGGATGGACTATCCAAGACCCAGGACTTC	CASSRDGLSKTQDF
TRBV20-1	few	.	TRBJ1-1	TGCAGTGCTGGTTGGGGGAACACTGAAGCTTTCTTT	CSAGWGNTEAFF
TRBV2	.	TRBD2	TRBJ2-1	TGTGCCAGCAGTGACTTTAGGCTAGCGGGAGCCAATGAGCAGTTCTTC	CASSDFRLAGANEQFF
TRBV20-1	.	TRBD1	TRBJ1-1	TGCAGTGCTAGAGATCTGCGCGGGACAGGCCAGAGGGTCACTGAAGCTTTCTTT	CSARDLRGTGQRVTEAFF
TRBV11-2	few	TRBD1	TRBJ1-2	TGTGCCAGCAGCCCCGCAGGGGGTCGATCTTATGGCTACACCTTC	CASSPAGGRSYGYTF
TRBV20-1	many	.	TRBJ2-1	TGCAGTGCCGACGATTCCTACAATGAGCAGTTCTTC	CSADDSYNEQFF
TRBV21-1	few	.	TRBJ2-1	TGTGCCAGCAGCTTTAGCGGGAGAACGTGCTATGAGCAGTTCTTC	CASSFSGRTCYEQFF
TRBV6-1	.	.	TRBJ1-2	TGTGCCAGCAGTGTTGAACAGGGAGAAGGCGGCTACACCTTC	CASSVEQGEGGYTF
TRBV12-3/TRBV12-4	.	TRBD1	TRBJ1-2	TGTGCCAGTTTTCGGGACAGGTGGGCTGCTAGCTATGGCTACACCTTC	CASFRDRWAASYGYTF
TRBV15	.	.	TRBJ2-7	TGTGCCACCAGCAGAGATTCAGACAAGGGGTCCGAGCAGTACTTC	CATSRDSDKGSEQYF
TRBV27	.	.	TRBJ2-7	TGTGCCAGCAGCCCCCTCCAGGGGCCTCCCCTTTACGAGCAGTACTTC	CASSPLQGPPLYEQYF
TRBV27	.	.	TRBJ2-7	TGTGCCAGCAGTTTAGGCGCAAGCGGCACGGCCGAGCAGTACTTC	CASSLGASGTAEQYF
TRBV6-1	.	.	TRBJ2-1	TGTGCCAGCAGGGGGACCCCGGGCCAATTGATTCAGGGCAATGAGCAGTTCTTC	CASRGTPGQLIQGNEQFF
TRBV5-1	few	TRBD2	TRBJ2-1	TGCGCCAGCAGCCTACAAGGACTAGCGGGAGCGGATGAGCAGTTCTTC	CASSLQGLAGADEQFF
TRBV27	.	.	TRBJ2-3	TGTGCCAGCAGTTGGGGGGCGGGAGAGGCAGATACGCAGTATTTT	CASSWGAGEADTQYF
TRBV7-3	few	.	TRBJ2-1	TGTGCCAGCAGCCCTGGAAGTGGGGCCTACAATGAGCAGTTCTTC	CASSPGSGAYNEQFF
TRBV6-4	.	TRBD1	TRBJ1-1	TGTGCCAGCAGACCCCGACAGGGGTATAGTGAAGCTTTCTTT	CASRPRQGYSEAFF
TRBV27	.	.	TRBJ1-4	TGTGCCAGCAGTTTTCAGGGGAAAGAGGAAAAACTGTTTTTT	CASSFQGKEEKLFF
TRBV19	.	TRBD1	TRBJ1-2	TGTGCCAGTAGTTCGCCCTCCGGACAGGGAACTAACTATGGCTACACCTTC	CASSSPSGQGTNYGYTF
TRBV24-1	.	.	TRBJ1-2	TGTGCCACCAGTGAATCCGACAGCTATGGCTACACCTTC	CATSESDSYGYTF
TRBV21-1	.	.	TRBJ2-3	TGTGCCAGCAGCTTCAACCGGGACCAACGCACAGATACGCAGTATTTT	CASSFNRDQRTDTQYF
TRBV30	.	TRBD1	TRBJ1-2	TGTGCCTGGACCCCAAACAGGGGATCCTATGGCTACACCTTC	CAWTPNRGSYGYTF
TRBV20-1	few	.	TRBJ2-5	TGCAGTGCTCGTCAGACAGGTTCGGCCAAAGAGACCCAGTACTTC	CSARQTGSAKETQYF
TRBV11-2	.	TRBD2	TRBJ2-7	TGTGCCAGCAGCGTAAGCGGGAGCTCCTACAATGAGCAGTACTTC	CASSVSGSSYNEQYF
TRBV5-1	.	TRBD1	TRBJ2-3	TGCGCCAGCATCGACAGGGATCCCAGCACAGATACGCAGTATTTT	CASIDRDPSTDTQYF